These T cell receptor beta chains were read from a single sample in a study of blood T cells in healthy people across ages. TCRdb ran MiXCR on the 5' RACE reads and lists one entry per CDR3 protein. The table records roughly 2 million distinct CDR3 sequences, roughly 50% of them present only once. Input material: blood. These receptors were taken from a woman between 40 and 55 years old in good health. Each CDR3 is given with its conserved first and last residue. D genes are given only for firm matches. Some rows mark clone size as missing; the rest say once, few, many or name a class of expanded clone.

d_gene | abundance | len | j_gene | v_gene | CDR3nt | CDR3aa
NA | few | 14 | TRBJ2-3 | TRBV2 | TGTGCCAGCAGGGACTGGGGATTTACAGATACGCAGTATTTT | CASRDWGFTDTQYF
NA | many | 12 | TRBJ2-5 | TRBV20-1 | TGCAGTGCTAGAGACACCCGGCAGACCCAGTACTTC | CSARDTRQTQYF
NA | few | 13 | TRBJ1-1 | TRBV6-2/TRBV6-3 | TGTGCCAGCAGTGTGACTGGGGTCACTGAAGCTTTCTTT | CASSVTGVTEAFF
TRBD1 | NA | 15 | TRBJ1-1 | TRBV5-1 | TGCGCCAGCAGCCATACAGGGGGCGGTAACACTGAAGCTTTCTTT | CASSHTGGGNTEAFF
TRBD1 | NA | 13 | TRBJ1-2 | TRBV11-2 | TGTGCCAGCAGCCAACAGGGGCGGGATGGCTACACCTTC | CASSQQGRDGYTF
NA | NA | 14 | TRBJ2-4 | TRBV6-6 | TGTGCCAGCAGTGACCGTGGGGGGCCCGACATTCAGTACTTC | CASSDRGGPDIQYF
NA | few | 14 | TRBJ2-7 | TRBV7-2 | TGTGCCAGCACCTCCCCCGGGGGGCGAAACGAGCAGTACTTC | CASTSPGGRNEQYF
NA | NA | 14 | TRBJ2-3 | TRBV7-9 | TGTGCCAGCAGCGGCGGGACAGCCAGGAATACGCAGTATTTT | CASSGGTARNTQYF
TRBD2 | NA | 17 | TRBJ2-7 | TRBV24-1 | TGTGCCACCAGTGACCCTAACCCGTTAGCGGGAGTGGGCGAGCAGTACTTC | CATSDPNPLAGVGEQYF
NA | NA | 14 | TRBJ1-2 | TRBV4-1 | TGCGCCAGCAGCCAAGTGACAGCGAGCTATGGCTACACCTTC | CASSQVTASYGYTF
TRBD2 | few | 15 | TRBJ2-3 | TRBV4-3 | TGCGCCAGCAGCCCCACTAGCGGGGGGAGGGATACGCAGTATTTT | CASSPTSGGRDTQYF
TRBD1 | NA | 17 | TRBJ2-1 | TRBV13 | TGTGCCAGCAGCCCAGAAGCTGGGACAGGGGACAACAATGAGCAGTTCTTC | CASSPEAGTGDNNEQFF
NA | once | 15 | TRBJ1-1 | TRBV2 | TGTGCCAGCAGTGATCTGGGATCCGTTAACACTGAAGCTTTCTTT | CASSDLGSVNTEAFF
NA | NA | 14 | TRBJ2-3 | TRBV9 | TGTGCCAGCAGCGTAAGCTGGGATGCAGATACGCAGTATTTT | CASSVSWDADTQYF
NA | NA | 15 | TRBJ2-5 | TRBV7-2 | TGTGCCAGCAGCTCCTACGGACAGCTCCAAGAGACCCAGTACTTC | CASSSYGQLQETQYF
NA | once | 18 | TRBJ2-6 | TRBV27 | TGTGCCAGCAGTGCACGGACATTACCTATCTCTGGGGCCAACGTCCTGACTTTC | CASSARTLPISGANVLTF
NA | NA | 14 | TRBJ2-1 | TRBV11-2 | TGTGCCAGCAGCTTGGAGTCCCCCATCAATGAGCAGTTCTTC | CASSLESPINEQFF
NA | NA | 16 | TRBJ2-1 | TRBV2 | TGTGCCAGCAGTGAATCCCAGGGGGGGTCCTACAATGAGCAGTTCTTC | CASSESQGGSYNEQFF
TRBD1 | NA | 14 | TRBJ2-7 | TRBV27 | TGTGCCAGCAGCGATCTGACAGGGCTGGGGGAGCAGTACTTC | CASSDLTGLGEQYF
NA | NA | 13 | TRBJ2-2 | TRBV10-3 | TGTGCCAGCAGTGAGATAGCAACCGGGGAGCTGTTTTTT | CASSEIATGELFF
NA | NA | 14 | TRBJ1-1 | TRBV12-3/TRBV12-4 | TGTGCCGTAGGTCGGCAGGTACAGAACACTGAAGCTTTCTTT | CAVGRQVQNTEAFF
NA | NA | 15 | TRBJ2-1 | TRBV5-1 | TGCGCCAGCAGCTTACTCAGGGTAATGTTGGATGAGCAGTTCTTC | CASSLLRVMLDEQFF
TRBD1 | NA | 18 | TRBJ2-4 | TRBV4-1 | TGCGCCAGCAGCCAGGTGCTGACCCGGGGGACAGGGAGGGACATTCAGTACTTC | CASSQVLTRGTGRDIQYF
TRBD2 | few | 16 | TRBJ2-1 | TRBV6-1 | TGTGCCAGCAGTATTCTAGCGGCGGAATCCTACAATGAGCAGTTCTTC | CASSILAAESYNEQFF
TRBD2 | NA | 14 | TRBJ2-7 | TRBV12-3/TRBV12-4 | TGTGCCAGCACCCTGGGACTAGCGGGGGATGAGCAGTACTTC | CASTLGLAGDEQYF
NA | NA | 16 | TRBJ2-3 | TRBV12-5 | TGTGCTAGTGGTCAGACCCACGGAGTGAGCACAGATACGCAGTATTTT | CASGQTHGVSTDTQYF
TRBD1 | NA | 14 | TRBJ1-2 | TRBV27 | TGTGCCAGCAGACCAGGGGGCCCTAACTATGGCTACACCTTC | CASRPGGPNYGYTF
TRBD2 | NA | 16 | TRBJ2-1 | TRBV20-1 | TGCAGTGCCAGGGTGGATCTAGCGGGGGGTTCTAATGAGCAGTTCTTC | CSARVDLAGGSNEQFF
NA | NA | 14 | TRBJ2-5 | TRBV9 | TGTGCCAGCAGCGTAATCGCAGGGATAGGGACCCAGTACTTC | CASSVIAGIGTQYF
TRBD1 | once | 15 | TRBJ1-1 | TRBV6-6 | TGTGCCAGCACCCTTATGGGACAGGGGATGAGTGAAGCTTTCTTT | CASTLMGQGMSEAFF
NA | NA | 16 | TRBJ1-4 | TRBV3-1 | TGTGCCAGCAGCCAGTCCGGACAGATCGTTAATGAAAAACTGTTTTTT | CASSQSGQIVNEKLFF
NA | once | 14 | TRBJ2-3 | TRBV5-1 | TGCACCAGCAGCTTGGACGTCGTAGCAGATACGCAGTATTTT | CTSSLDVVADTQYF
NA | NA | 14 | TRBJ2-7 | TRBV5-1 | TGCGCCAGCAGCTTGGAGGGGGTCACCGACGAGCAGTACTTC | CASSLEGVTDEQYF
TRBD1 | NA | 16 | TRBJ2-7 | TRBV4-2 | TGTGCCAGCAGCCAACCCCAGGGACAGGGGGAGGGCGAGCAGTACTTC | CASSQPQGQGEGEQYF
TRBD2 | NA | 16 | TRBJ2-7 | TRBV5-6 | TGTGCCAGCAGCTTTACCGGGACTAGCTCCGACTACGAGCAGTACTTC | CASSFTGTSSDYEQYF
NA | NA | 14 | TRBJ2-5 | TRBV3-1 | TGTGCCAGCAGCCAAGACTCCATGCAAGAGACCCAGTACTTC | CASSQDSMQETQYF
TRBD2 | NA | 17 | TRBJ2-3 | TRBV6-6 | TGTGCCAGCAGGGGTACGGGGCGGCGGGGGGGCACAGATACGCAGTATTTT | CASRGTGRRGGTDTQYF
NA | NA | 13 | TRBJ1-2 | TRBV11-2 | TGTGCCAGCACTTACAGGGCGGGCTATGGCTACACCTTC | CASTYRAGYGYTF
NA | few | 13 | TRBJ2-3 | TRBV24-1 | TGTGCCACCAGTGATTTGCAGGTGCATACGCAGTATTTT | CATSDLQVHTQYF
NA | NA | 13 | TRBJ1-6 | TRBV4-3 | TGCGCCAGCAGCCAAGACAGTCAGTCACCCCTCCACTTT | CASSQDSQSPLHF
TRBD1 | NA | 18 | TRBJ2-4 | TRBV12-3/TRBV12-4 | TGTGCCAGCAGTTTAAAGGGCAGGGGGCCAATACCCAAAAACATTCAGTACTTC | CASSLKGRGPIPKNIQYF
TRBD2 | NA | 16 | TRBJ2-7 | TRBV15 | TGTGCCACCAGCAGAGGATTAGCGGGGCTCTCCTACGAGCAGTACTTC | CATSRGLAGLSYEQYF
NA | few | 18 | TRBJ1-6 | TRBV20-1 | TGCAGTGCTAGTATCCAGGACGCCGCCAGCTCCTATAATTCACCCCTCCACTTT | CSASIQDAASSYNSPLHF
TRBD1 | NA | 14 | TRBJ1-2 | TRBV3-1 | TGTGCCAGCAGCCAAGGGGGACAGTTCTATGGCTACACCTTC | CASSQGGQFYGYTF